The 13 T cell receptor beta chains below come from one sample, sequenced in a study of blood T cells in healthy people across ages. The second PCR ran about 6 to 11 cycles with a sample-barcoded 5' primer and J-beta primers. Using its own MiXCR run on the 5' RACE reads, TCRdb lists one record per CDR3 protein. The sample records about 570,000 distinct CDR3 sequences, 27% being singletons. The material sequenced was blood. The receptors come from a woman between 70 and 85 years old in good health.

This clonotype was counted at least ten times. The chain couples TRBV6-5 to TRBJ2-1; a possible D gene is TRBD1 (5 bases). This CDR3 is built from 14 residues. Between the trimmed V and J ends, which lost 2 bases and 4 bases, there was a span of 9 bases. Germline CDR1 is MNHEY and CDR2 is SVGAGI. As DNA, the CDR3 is TGTGCCAGCAGTTACGCCCCAGGGTACAATGAGCAGTTCTTC. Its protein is CASSYAPGYNEQFF.

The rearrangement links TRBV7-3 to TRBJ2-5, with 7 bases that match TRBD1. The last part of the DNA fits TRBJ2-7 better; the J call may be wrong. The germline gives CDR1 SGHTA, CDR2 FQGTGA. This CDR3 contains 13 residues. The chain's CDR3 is CASSWGQQYEQYF. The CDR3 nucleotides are TGTGCCAGCAGCTGGGGACAGCAATACGAGCAGTACTTC.

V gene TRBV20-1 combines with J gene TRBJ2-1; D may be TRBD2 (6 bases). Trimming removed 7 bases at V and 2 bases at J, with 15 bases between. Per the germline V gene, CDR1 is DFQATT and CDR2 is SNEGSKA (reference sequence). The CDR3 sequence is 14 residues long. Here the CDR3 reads CSVPRGGTYNEQFF. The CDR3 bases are TGCAGTGTCCCTAGGGGCGGGACCTACAATGAGCAGTTCTTC.

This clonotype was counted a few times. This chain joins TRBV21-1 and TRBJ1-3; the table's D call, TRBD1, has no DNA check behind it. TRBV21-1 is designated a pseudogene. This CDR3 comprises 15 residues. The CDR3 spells CACSKYRPQGNTIYF. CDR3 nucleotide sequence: TGTGCCTGCAGCAAGTATCGTCCCCAAGGCAACACCATATATTTT.

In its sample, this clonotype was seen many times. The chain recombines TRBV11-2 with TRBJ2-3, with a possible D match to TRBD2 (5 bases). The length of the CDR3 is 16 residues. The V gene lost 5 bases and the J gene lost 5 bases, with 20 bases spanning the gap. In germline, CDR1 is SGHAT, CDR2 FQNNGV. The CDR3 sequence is CASSPLTRAQRDTQYF. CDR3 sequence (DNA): TGTGCCAGCAGCCCCCTGACGAGGGCCCAACGAGATACGCAGTATTTT.

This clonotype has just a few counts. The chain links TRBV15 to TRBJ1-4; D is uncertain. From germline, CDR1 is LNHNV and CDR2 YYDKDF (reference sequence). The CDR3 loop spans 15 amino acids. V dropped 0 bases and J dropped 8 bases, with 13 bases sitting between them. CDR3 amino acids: CATSRDRGRNEKLFF. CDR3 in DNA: TGTGCCACCAGCAGAGATCGTGGCAGGAACGAAAAACTGTTTTTT. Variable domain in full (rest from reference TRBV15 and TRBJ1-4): DAMVIQNPRYQVTQFGKPVTLSCSQTLNHNVMYWYQQKSSQAPKLLFHYYDKDFNNEADTPDNFQSRRPNTSFCFLDIRSPGLGDTAMYLCATSRDRGRNEKLFFGSGTQLSVL.

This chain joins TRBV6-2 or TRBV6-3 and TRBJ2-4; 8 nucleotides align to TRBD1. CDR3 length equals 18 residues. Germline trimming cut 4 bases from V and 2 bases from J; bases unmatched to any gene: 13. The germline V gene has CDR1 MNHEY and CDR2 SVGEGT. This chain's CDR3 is CASSWGTGATRSKNIQYF. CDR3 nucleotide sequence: TGTGCCAGCAGTTGGGGGACAGGAGCGACTAGGTCCAAAAACATTCAGTACTTC.

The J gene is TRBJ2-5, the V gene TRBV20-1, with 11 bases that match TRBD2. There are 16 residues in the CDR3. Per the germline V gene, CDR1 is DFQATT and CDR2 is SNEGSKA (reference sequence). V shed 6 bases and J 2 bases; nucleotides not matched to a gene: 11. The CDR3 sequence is CSATGALAGGQETQYF. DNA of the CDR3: TGCAGTGCGACGGGGGCTCTAGCGGGGGGACAAGAGACCCAGTACTTC.

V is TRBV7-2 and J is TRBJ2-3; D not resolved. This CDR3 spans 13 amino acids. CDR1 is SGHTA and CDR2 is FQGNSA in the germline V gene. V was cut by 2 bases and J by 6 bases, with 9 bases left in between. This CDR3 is CASSLRLSDTQYF. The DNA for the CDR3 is TGTGCCAGCAGCTTACGACTCTCGGATACGCAGTATTTT.

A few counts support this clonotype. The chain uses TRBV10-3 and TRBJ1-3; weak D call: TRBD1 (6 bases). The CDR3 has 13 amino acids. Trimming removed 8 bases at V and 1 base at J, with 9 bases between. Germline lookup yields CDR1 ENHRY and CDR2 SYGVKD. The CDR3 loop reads CAIGGTSGNTIYF. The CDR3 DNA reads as TGTGCCATCGGCGGGACATCTGGAAACACCATATATTTT.

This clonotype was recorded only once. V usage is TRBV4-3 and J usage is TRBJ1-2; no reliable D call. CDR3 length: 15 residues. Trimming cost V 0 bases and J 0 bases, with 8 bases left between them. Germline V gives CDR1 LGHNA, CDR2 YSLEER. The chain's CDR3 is CASSQEPRANYGYTF. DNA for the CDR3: TGCGCCAGCAGCCAAGAGCCTCGAGCTAACTATGGCTACACCTTC.

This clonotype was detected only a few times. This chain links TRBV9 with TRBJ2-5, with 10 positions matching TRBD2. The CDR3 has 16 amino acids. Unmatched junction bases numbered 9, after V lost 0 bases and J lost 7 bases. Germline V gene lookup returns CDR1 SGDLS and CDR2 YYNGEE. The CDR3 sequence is CASSVDPSGGVGTQYF. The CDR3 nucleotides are TGTGCCAGCAGCGTAGACCCTAGCGGGGGAGTGGGGACCCAGTACTTC.

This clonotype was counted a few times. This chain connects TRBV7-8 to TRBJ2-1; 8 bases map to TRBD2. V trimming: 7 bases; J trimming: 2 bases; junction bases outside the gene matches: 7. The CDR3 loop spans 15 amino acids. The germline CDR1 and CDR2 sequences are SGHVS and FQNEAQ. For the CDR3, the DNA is TGTGCCAGCATCCCCCGGGGGGGGACCTACAATGAGCAGTTCTTC. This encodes CASIPRGGTYNEQFF.